These T cell receptor beta chains were read from a single sample in a study of T cells in tuberculosis. Clones were sequenced by immunoSEQ multiplex PCR, and TCRdb holds only the in-frame ones, with some missing. The data contain about 43,000 clones, around 94% of them seen just once; the ten biggest clones take up around 2%. Sequencing input: PBMCs. These receptors came from a donor aged 10 to 29 with latent tuberculosis or without tuberculosis infection. Some clones in this sample may be carry-over from other donors' samples. Both conserved end residues are part of each CDR3. The order of the fields is clone size, CDR3 length, J gene, V gene, D gene, CDR3 DNA, CDR3 protein. D genes are given only for firm matches. Size is omitted from some rows. Given values are once, few, many or a class for expanded clones.

-,11,TRBJ1-2,TRBV6-5,-,TGTGCCAGCAGTTACAGGGGTAGCTACACCTTC,CASSYRGSYTF
-,15,TRBJ2-7,TRBV7-9,-,TGTGCCAGCAGCCCTCCCGGGACACTTATCTACGAGCAGTACTTC,CASSPPGTLIYEQYF
-,16,TRBJ2-7,TRBV4-1,TRBD2,TGCGCCAGCAGCCAAGATTTAACTAGCGGGCCCTACGGGCAGTACTTC,CASSQDLTSGPYGQYF
-,12,TRBJ1-2,TRBV30,-,TGTGCCTGGACCCTAAGGGGATCGCGCTACACCTTC,CAWTLRGSRYTF
-,16,TRBJ1-1,TRBV5-4,TRBD1,TGTGCCAGCAGCGTCGGGACAGCCCCTTGGAACACTGAAGCTTTCTTT,CASSVGTAPWNTEAFF
once,18,TRBJ2-1,TRBV4-1,TRBD1,TGCGCCAGCAGCCCCGGGGGGGACAGGGGAAGCTCCTACAATGAGCAGTTCTTC,CASSPGGDRGSSYNEQFF
-,16,TRBJ1-4,TRBV28,TRBD1,TGTGCCAGCAGTTTAGGAAGGACAGGGGTCAATGAAAAACTGTTTTTT,CASSLGRTGVNEKLFF
-,16,TRBJ2-1,TRBV29-1,TRBD2,TGCAGCGGCCATACCGGGACTAGCGGGAGTAGGTTCGGGCAGTTCTTC,CSGHTGTSGSRFGQFF
-,16,TRBJ2-2,TRBV4-2,TRBD2,TGTGCCAGCAGCCAACCGTTAGCGGGAGGGGCCGGGGAGCTGTTTTTT,CASSQPLAGGAGELFF
-,15,TRBJ2-7,TRBV7-8,TRBD1,TGTGCCAGCAACCAACAGGGACAGGGTTTCCACGAGCAGTACTTC,CASNQQGQGFHEQYF
-,13,TRBJ1-1,TRBV27,TRBD1,TGTGCCAGCAGTTTATCCGGACAGGGAAAAGCTTTCTTT,CASSLSGQGKAFF
-,14,TRBJ1-2,TRBV4-1,-,TGCGCCAGCAGCCAAGATCTGGGGGCTCGAGGCTACACCTTC,CASSQDLGARGYTF
-,16,TRBJ2-1,TRBV4-1,TRBD2,TGCGCCAGCAGCCAAGACGTTACGGCTAGCGGCAATGAGCAGTTCTTC,CASSQDVTASGNEQFF
-,14,TRBJ2-1,TRBV4-1,TRBD1,TGCGCCAGCAGCCAAAGACAGGGGACACATGAGCAGTTCTTC,CASSQRQGTHEQFF
-,15,TRBJ2-5,TRBV7-6,-,TGTGCCAGCAGCTTAGCGGACGGGGGAGGAGAGACCCAGTACTTC,CASSLADGGGETQYF
-,18,TRBJ2-2,TRBV4-3,TRBD2,TGCGCCAGCAGTCTATCTCCGGGACTAGCGGTGAACACCGGGGAGCTGTTTTTT,CASSLSPGLAVNTGELFF
-,15,TRBJ2-1,TRBV4-2,TRBD2,TGTGCCAGCAGACCCATTAGCGGGAGTTACAATGAGCAGTTCTTC,CASRPISGSYNEQFF
-,11,TRBJ1-2,TRBV6-6,-,TGTGCCAGCAGTCCACAGTATGGCTACACCTTC,CASSPQYGYTF
-,13,TRBJ2-7,TRBV7-2,TRBD2,TGTGCCAGCAGCTGGCGGGAGATGCACGAGCAGTACTTC,CASSWREMHEQYF
-,13,TRBJ2-7,TRBV5-1,-,TGCGCCAGCAGCTTGCTTCAGCGTTACGAGCAGTACTTC,CASSLLQRYEQYF
-,12,TRBJ1-1,TRBV27,-,TGTGCCAGCAGCACAAGAAACACTGAAGCTTTCTTT,CASSTRNTEAFF
-,13,TRBJ2-1,TRBV10-3,TRBD2,TGTGCCATCAGTGATATCAGCGGGAGTGCGCAGTTCTTC,CAISDISGSAQFF
-,16,TRBJ2-3,TRBV7-2,TRBD2,TGTGCCAGCAGCCAGGGACTAGCGGGAGGTTTGGATACGCAGTATTTT,CASSQGLAGGLDTQYF
-,15,TRBJ1-2,TRBV4-3,-,TGCGCCAGCAGCCAAGATCCGGCGGGAGACTATGGCTACACCTTC,CASSQDPAGDYGYTF
-,15,TRBJ2-3,TRBV5-6,-,TGTGCCAGCAGCTTGTCCCCCGGGAGCGCAGATACGCAGTATTTT,CASSLSPGSADTQYF